This TCR beta chain appears in the sequencing data of a study of blood T cell repertoires in COVID-19. As for the study in general: Collection of acute and convalescent COVID-19 samples took place in the United States, Italy and Spain. T cells, B-cell-depleted T cells, or PBMCs provided the cDNA or gDNA that served as material.

Methods used by the authors: Reference gene primer amplification yielded estimated nucleated cell counts. Clones were sequenced by immunoSEQ multiplex PCR, and TCRdb holds only the in-frame ones, with some missing. V and J calls and clone size are copied from that table; D and trimming were computed from the DNA. Of about 150,000 clones listed, 70% to 90% are singletons. Germline V gene lookup returns CDR1 KGHSH and CDR2 LQKENI. CDR3 size: 13 residues. V shed 2 bases and J shed 4 bases, with 8 bases lying between them. The specimen was peripheral blood. This sequence originates from a man aged 45-60 years with active or convalescent COVID-19. The chain is built from TRBV18 and TRBJ2-5; D uncertain. The DNA of the CDR3 is TGTGCCAGCTCACCATCCTCAGGAGAGACCCAGTACTTC. This translates into CASSPSSGETQYF.